This is a list of T cell receptor beta chains from one sample in a study of OX40 agonist ivuxolimab in advanced cancers. TCRdb's table, derived via immunoSEQ multiplex PCR, lists solely in-frame clones and lacks some. The sample shows 90,000 to 100,000 clones, 95% to 97% of them seen only once. The material was CD4+ or CD8+ T cells sorted from blood, obtained in a trial of the OX40 agonist ivuxolimab. The source is an adult with an advanced solid tumor such as melanoma, head and neck, liver or kidney cancer. Each CDR3 is given with its conserved first and last residue. The D gene is left open where the match is weak. Size values are once, few and many counts, or a class for expanded clones, and some rows have none.

V	length	size	D	J	DNA	CDR3
TRBV28	14	-	-	TRBJ2-7	TGTGCCAGCAGTCCCTCGAGGGGAGCCCACGAGCAGTACTTC	CASSPSRGAHEQYF
TRBV25-1	15	-	-	TRBJ1-4	TGTGCCAGCAGTGAAGGGGCAAACGGTAATGAAAAACTGTTTTTT	CASSEGANGNEKLFF
TRBV27	14	-	TRBD2	TRBJ2-5	TGTGCCAGCAGTTGGACTAGCGGCCAAGAGACCCAGTACTTC	CASSWTSGQETQYF
TRBV7-7	18	-	TRBD2	TRBJ2-2	TGTGCCAGCAGCATCAGGACTAGCGGGAGGCCCGACACCGGGGAGCTGTTTTTT	CASSIRTSGRPDTGELFF
TRBV7-9	16	-	-	TRBJ2-3	TGTGCCAGCAGCTTACTGGGGGCGGCAGGCACAGATACGCAGTATTTT	CASSLLGAAGTDTQYF
TRBV19	13	-	-	TRBJ1-5	TGTGCCAGTAGTAGTATAGGAGTTCAGCCCCAGCATTTT	CASSSIGVQPQHF
TRBV5-4	17	-	-	TRBJ2-5	TGTGCCACCACCTTGCTACCGGGACAATCGTACCAAGAGACCCAGTACTTC	CATTLLPGQSYQETQYF
TRBV7-3	14	once	-	TRBJ2-7	TGTGCCAGCAGCTTATCAGGGGTGACTTACGAGCAGTACTTC	CASSLSGVTYEQYF
TRBV7-9	15	-	-	TRBJ1-2	TGTGCCAGCAGCTCCTCTGGAGCGGGGGCCTATGGCTACACCTTC	CASSSSGAGAYGYTF
TRBV5-4	13	-	-	TRBJ1-2	TGTGCCAGCACTCCAGCTCTGGAGAATGGCTACACCTTC	CASTPALENGYTF
TRBV28	18	-	TRBD2	TRBJ2-1	TGTGCCAGCAGACAAACTAGCGGGGGGGATTTTTTCTACAATGAGCAGTTCTTC	CASRQTSGGDFFYNEQFF
TRBV27	12	once	-	TRBJ2-1	TGTGCCAGCAGCCGGACAGCTAATGAGCAGTTCTTC	CASSRTANEQFF
TRBV20-1	11	-	TRBD1	TRBJ1-1	TGCAGTGCTACCCAAGGACAGGTAGCTTTCTTT	CSATQGQVAFF
TRBV11-3	12	-	-	TRBJ2-5	TGTGCCAGCAGCTTGACCGGGGAGACCCAGTACTTC	CASSLTGETQYF
TRBV19	14	-	-	TRBJ2-6	TGTGCCAGTAGGGGGACCTCTGGGGCCAACGTCCTGACTTTC	CASRGTSGANVLTF
TRBV6-5	13	-	-	TRBJ1-2	TGTGCCAGCAGTATGGGGAGGGGGTCCGGCTACACCTTC	CASSMGRGSGYTF
TRBV6-1	14	-	-	TRBJ1-3	TGTGCCAGCAGGGACCCGGTTGGAAGAAACACCATATATTTT	CASRDPVGRNTIYF